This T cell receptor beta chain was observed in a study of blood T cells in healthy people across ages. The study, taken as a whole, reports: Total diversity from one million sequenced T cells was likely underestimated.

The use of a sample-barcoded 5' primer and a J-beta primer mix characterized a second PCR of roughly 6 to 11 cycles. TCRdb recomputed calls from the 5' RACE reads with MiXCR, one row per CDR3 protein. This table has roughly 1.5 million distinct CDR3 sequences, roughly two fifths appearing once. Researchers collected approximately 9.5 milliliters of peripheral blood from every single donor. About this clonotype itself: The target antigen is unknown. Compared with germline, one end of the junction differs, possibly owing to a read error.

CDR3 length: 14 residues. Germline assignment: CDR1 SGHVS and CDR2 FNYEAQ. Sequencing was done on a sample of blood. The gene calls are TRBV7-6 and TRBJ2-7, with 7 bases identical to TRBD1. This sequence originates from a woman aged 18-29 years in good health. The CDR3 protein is CASSLADRTYKQYF. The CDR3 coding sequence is TGTGCCAGCAGCTTAGCGGACAGGACCTACAAGCAGTACTTC.